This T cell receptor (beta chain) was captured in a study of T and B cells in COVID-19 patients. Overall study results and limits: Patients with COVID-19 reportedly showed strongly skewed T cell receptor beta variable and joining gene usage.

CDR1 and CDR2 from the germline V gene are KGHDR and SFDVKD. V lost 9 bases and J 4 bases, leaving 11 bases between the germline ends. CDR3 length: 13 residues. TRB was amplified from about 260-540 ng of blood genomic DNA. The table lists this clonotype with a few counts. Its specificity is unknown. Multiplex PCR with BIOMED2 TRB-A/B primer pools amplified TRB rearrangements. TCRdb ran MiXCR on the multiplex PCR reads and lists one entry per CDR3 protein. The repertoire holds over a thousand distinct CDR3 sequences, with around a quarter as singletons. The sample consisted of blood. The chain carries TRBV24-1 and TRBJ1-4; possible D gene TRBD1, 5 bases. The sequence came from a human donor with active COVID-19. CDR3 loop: CATGAANNEKLFF. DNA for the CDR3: TGTGCCACCGGGGCAGCTAATAATGAAAAACTGTTTTTT.